The 25 T cell receptor beta chains given below trace back to one sample, sequenced in a study of blood T cell repertoires in COVID-19. Assay: immunoSEQ multiplex PCR; the TCRdb copy retains only in-frame clones and omits some. The sample has 200,000 to 300,000 clones, approximately 88% seen once; the top ten hold 2.5% to 3%. Material for sequencing was PBMCs or T cells enriched from blood (not recorded which). The receptors derive from a woman between 25 and 40 years old with acute COVID-19.

The chain links TRBV5-1 to TRBJ1-6; possibly TRBD1 for D (6 bases). V was clipped by 4 bases and J by 14 bases, with 22 bases between them. Germline CDR1 reads SGHRS; CDR2 reads YFSETQ. This CDR3 has 15 amino acids. The CDR3 nucleotides read TGCGCCAGCAGCCCTGAGGGGAGGGGGACCCGAACCCTCCACTTT. Translating it yields CASSPEGRGTRTLHF.

This chain links TRBV7-2 with TRBJ1-4; a possible D gene is TRBD1 (6 bases). There are 15 residues in the CDR3. Germline values: CDR1 SGHTA, CDR2 FQGNSA. Trimming removed 3 bases from V and 2 bases from J, with 10 bases in between. The CDR3 protein is CASSFTGMTNEKLFF. In DNA form, the CDR3 reads TGTGCCAGCAGCTTTACAGGGATGACTAATGAAAAACTGTTTTTT.

The chain carries TRBV5-8 and TRBJ1-1; 7 bases agree with TRBD1. This CDR3 contains 13 residues. Germline assignment: CDR1 SGHTS and CDR2 YDEGEE. V dropped 0 bases and J dropped 7; count of bases not matched to a gene: 3. The CDR3 coding sequence is TGTGCCAGCAGCTTGGTCAGGGACAGTGAAGCTTTCTTT. It yields the protein CASSLVRDSEAFF.

The chain is built from TRBV10-1 and TRBJ1-1, with 7 bases matching TRBD1. The V gene end was trimmed by 3 bases and the J gene end by 0 bases; junction bases not matched to a gene: 7. Germline V gives CDR1 WNHNN, CDR2 SYGVQD (reference sequence). The CDR3 runs to 16 residues. The chain's CDR3 is CASSEKGARMNTEAFF. For the CDR3, the DNA is TGCGCCAGCAGTGAAAAGGGGGCCCGGATGAACACTGAAGCTTTCTTT.

The chain has TRBV13 and TRBJ1-1, with TRBD1 identical over 12 bases. CDR1 PRHDT and CDR2 FYEKMQ come from the germline V gene (reference sequence). The V gene end was trimmed by 3 bases and the J gene end by 1 base; junction bases not matched to a gene: 6. The CDR3 has 17 residues. The CDR3 DNA is TGTGCCAGCAGCTTCGGGACAGGGGGCTGGGGGAACACTGAAGCTTTCTTT. Its translation: CASSFGTGGWGNTEAFF.

V gene TRBV2 combines with J gene TRBJ2-7; maybe TRBD2 (5 bases). V was cut by 4 bases and J by 6 bases, with 13 bases left in between. In germline, CDR1 is SNHLY, CDR2 FYNNEI. The CDR3 is 13 amino acids. The CDR3 coding sequence is TGTGCCAGCAGTGTTGCGGGCCTCGGCGAGCAGTACTTC. Protein sequence: CASSVAGLGEQYF.

The chain recombines TRBV7-6 with TRBJ2-3; D is possibly TRBD1 (5 bases). Trimming cost V 5 bases and J 4 bases, with 16 bases left between them. The length of the CDR3 is 15 residues. From germline, CDR1 is SGHVS and CDR2 FNYEAQ. The DNA for the CDR3 is TGTGCCAGCAGCCCCGGGCACAGGAAGGCAGATACGCAGTATTTT. Its protein is CASSPGHRKADTQYF.

The chain is built from TRBV7-9 and TRBJ1-4; 8 bases match TRBD1. Germline V CDR1 and CDR2: SEHNR, FQNEAQ (reference sequence). The CDR3 runs 15 residues. Trimming cost V 6 bases and J 8 bases; bases outside gene matches: 11. DNA of the CDR3: TGTGCCAGCAGGAAGAAACAGGGGGAGAGGGAAAAACTGTTTTTT. This codes for CASRKKQGEREKLFF. The full variable domain, with the rest looked up from reference TRBV7-9 and TRBJ1-4, is DTGVSQNPRHKITKRGQNVTFRCDPISEHNRLYWYRQTLGQGPEFLTYFQNEAQLEKSRLLSDRFSAERPKGSFSTLEIQRTEQGDSAMYLCASRKKQGEREKLFFGSGTQLSVL.

The chain combines TRBV10-3 with TRBJ2-5, with D hard to call. Trimming removed 4 bases at V and 5 bases at J, with 14 bases between. The CDR3 totals 14 residues. Germline V gene lookup returns CDR1 ENHRY and CDR2 SYGVKD. The CDR3 spells CAISAREPAETQYF. For the CDR3, the DNA is TGTGCCATCAGTGCCCGTGAGCCAGCGGAGACCCAGTACTTC.

This chain joins TRBV4-3 and TRBJ1-6; weak D call: TRBD1 (6 bases). This CDR3 region has 17 residues. V lost 0 bases to trimming and J lost 10 bases, with 19 bases between them. Germline-derived CDR1 and CDR2 are LGHNA and YSLEER. For the CDR3, the DNA is TGCGCCAGCAGCCAAGATCAGGGAGGGGGATGGGGATCACCCCTCCACTTT. This gives the protein CASSQDQGGGWGSPLHF.

The chain joins TRBV3-1 (or the pseudogene TRBV3-2) to TRBJ2-4; possible D gene TRBD2, 6 bases. There are 18 residues in the CDR3. Germline V gene sequence: CDR1 LGHDT, CDR2 YNNKEL (reference sequence). Deletions cut 5 bases from V and 0 bases from J, with 20 bases between. The CDR3 protein is CASSNFGGTVEAKNIQYF. CDR3 nucleotides: TGTGCCAGCAGCAACTTCGGCGGGACCGTCGAAGCCAAAAACATTCAGTACTTC.

The J gene is TRBJ1-1, the V gene TRBV7-8, with D possibly matching TRBD1 (5 bases). Trimming removed 0 bases from V and 3 bases from J, with 8 bases in between. Per the germline V gene, CDR1 is SGHVS and CDR2 is FQNEAQ. The CDR3 runs 14 residues. Written as DNA, the CDR3 is TGTGCCAGCAGCTTAGCAGGGGTGCACACTGAAGCTTTCTTT. Translating gives CASSLAGVHTEAFF.

The chain uses TRBV6-5 and TRBJ1-5; D is unclear. The length of the CDR3 is 13 residues. V dropped 6 bases and J dropped 5 bases, with 11 bases sitting between them. CDR1 and CDR2 (germline): MNHEY, SVGAGI. This CDR3 reads CASRGVPDQPQHF. The CDR3 coding sequence is TGTGCCAGCAGGGGAGTTCCAGATCAGCCCCAGCATTTT.

The chain employs TRBV10-2 and TRBJ2-7; 13 bases are shared with TRBD2. CDR1 and CDR2 (germline): WSHSY, SAAADI. J gave up 12 bases and V 10 bases, and 9 bases lay outside the gene matches. CDR3 length: 12 amino acids. The CDR3 bases are TGCGCCACGAGGACTAGCGGGGGCGACATGTACTTC. It specifies CATRTSGGDMYF.

J is TRBJ1-2 and V is TRBV19; D gene ambiguous. The CDR3 sequence is 14 residues long. Germline CDR1 reads LNHDA; CDR2 reads SQIVND (reference sequence). V was pared by 7 bases and J by 2 bases, with 14 bases between. The chain's CDR3 is CASTEGGENYGYTF. CDR3 nucleotides: TGTGCCAGTACGGAGGGAGGAGAAAACTATGGCTACACCTTC.

The chain couples TRBV7-6 to TRBJ1-1, with 11 nucleotides matching TRBD1. The CDR3 has 16 amino acids. The V and J ends lost 2 bases and 4 bases, in that order; junction bases with no gene match: 6. The germline V gene has CDR1 SGHVS and CDR2 FNYEAQ. CDR3 sequence reads: CASSLSMGQGVTEAFF. The DNA of the CDR3 is TGTGCCAGCAGCTTAAGCATGGGACAGGGGGTCACTGAAGCTTTCTTT.

J is TRBJ1-2 and V is TRBV29-1, with 7 bases fitting TRBD1. J gave up 3 bases and V 6 bases, and 7 bases lay outside the gene matches. The CDR3 loop spans 13 amino acids. Germline-derived CDR1 and CDR2 are SQVTM and ANQGSEA. The CDR3 loop is CSVHRGEDYGYTF. The CDR3 DNA is TGCAGCGTCCACAGGGGAGAGGACTATGGCTACACCTTC.

The chain couples TRBV5-6 to TRBJ1-1; no reliable D call. Trimming stripped 3 bases from V and 6 bases from J, with 6 bases between. This CDR3 contains 11 residues. The germline V gene has CDR1 SGHDT and CDR2 YYEEEE. CDR3 residues: CASSYGAEAFF. CDR3 DNA sequence: TGTGCCAGCAGCTACGGAGCTGAAGCTTTCTTT.

This clone was counted once. CDR3 residues: CASSLRPGQGMSTNYGYTF. The DNA for the CDR3 is TGCGCCAGCAGCTTGCGTCCCGGACAGGGGATGTCAACTAACTATGGCTACACCTTC. The chain links TRBV5-1 to TRBJ1-2; 9 bases fit TRBD1. The V gene's germline CDR1 is SGHRS and CDR2 YFSETQ. The ends lost 1 base at V and 0 bases at J; junction bases unmatched: 13. The CDR3 has 19 amino acids.

The chain carries TRBV5-1 and TRBJ1-2; D may be TRBD1 (5 bases). V was pared by 3 bases and J by 8 bases, with 17 bases between. The CDR3 contains 14 residues. Germline-derived CDR1 and CDR2 are SGHRS and YFSETQ. As DNA, the CDR3 is TGCGCCAGCAGCTGGGCCAGGGAGGGTACAGGCTACACCTTC. This translates into CASSWAREGTGYTF.

CDR3 residues: CASLDSHYEQYF. CDR3 in DNA: TGTGCCAGCTTGGACAGCCACTACGAGCAGTACTTC. The V gene is TRBV27, the J gene TRBJ2-7, with a weak D call TRBD1 (6 bases). V gave up 8 bases and J gave up 3 bases, with 11 bases separating them. Germline values: CDR1 MNHEY, CDR2 SMNVEV (reference sequence). This CDR3 contains 12 residues.

This clone was found a few times. The chain recombines TRBV27 with TRBJ1-1; D ambiguous. The CDR3 consists of 13 residues. Germline CDR1 is MNHEY and CDR2 is SMNVEV (reference sequence). V was trimmed by 5 bases and J by 0 bases, leaving 7 bases between them. The CDR3 coding sequence is TGTGCCAGCAGTGTGGCGGTGAACACTGAAGCTTTCTTT. Translation gives CASSVAVNTEAFF.

The chain couples TRBV4-1 to TRBJ1-2, with 7 bases fitting TRBD1. Germline V gives CDR1 MGHRA, CDR2 YSYEKL. The junction had 5 bases not matched to a gene; V was cut back by 3 bases and J by 1 base. The CDR3 is made up of 15 amino acids. The CDR3 nucleotides are TGCGCCAGCAGCCAGATTGGACAGGTTAACTATGGCTACACCTTC. Its protein product is CASSQIGQVNYGYTF.

This sequence joins TRBV3-1 (or the pseudogene TRBV3-2) and TRBJ1-4; D is undetermined. V gave up 1 base and J gave up 3 bases, with 9 bases separating them. The CDR3 length is 15 residues. Germline lookup yields CDR1 LGHDT and CDR2 YNNKEL (reference sequence). This chain's CDR3 is CASSQAVGANEKLFF. The CDR3 DNA sequence: TGTGCCAGCAGCCAAGCGGTAGGAGCTAATGAAAAACTGTTTTTT.

The rearrangement uses TRBV19 and TRBJ1-2; TRBD1 might be the D (6 bases). CDR1 LNHDA and CDR2 SQIVND come from the germline V gene (reference sequence). This CDR3 is built from 13 residues. The ends were cut back, 3 bases at V and 7 bases at J, with 12 bases in the middle. The CDR3: CASSMPGAGGYTF. As DNA, the CDR3 is TGTGCCAGTAGTATGCCAGGGGCTGGTGGCTACACCTTC.